This T cell receptor (beta chain) was retrieved from a study of T cells after yellow fever vaccination (dated by TCRdb to about 2019). For context, the study as a whole: The SMART-Seq v4 Ultra Low Input RNA kit was used to prepare libraries from fractions with low cell numbers. Blood was collected at multiple timepoints before and after primary and secondary immunization, and bulk PBMC replicates and cell subsets were isolated. Bulk TCR alpha and beta repertoires were sequenced longitudinally to track T-cell clones before and after primary and booster YFV17D yellow fever vaccination. Two healthy male donors, one aged 18 to 30 and one aged 30 to 39 years, were included in the cohort. General study outcomes and caveats: The study included only a couple of donors, which limits how far the findings can be generalized. Compared with the primary T-cell response, the secondary T-cell response was weaker but faster, peaking on day 5 rather than day 15. Computational filtering was required because FACS-sorted repertoires could contain abundant contaminating clonotypes from the bulk population. A small fraction of clonotypes showed up in both the CD4 and CD8 compartments, probably as a result of convergent recombination. After the booster, most clones that had expanded after primary vaccination were detected again (nearly 98% of CD4 and more than 85% of CD8), suggesting broad maintenance of memory.

This clonotype has just a few counts. Its antigen is not yet known. Base quality data are lacking; no much larger clone is found one base away. TCR cDNA was made using 5'RACE template switching, a step that added a universal primer site and unique molecular identifiers. Priming for cDNA synthesis came from both the TCR alpha and TCR beta constant segments. Library amplification used two PCR steps, and the second PCR step added sample barcodes and sequencing adapters. Sequencing of the libraries was done on either Illumina HiSeq 2500 (2x100 bp) or NovaSeq (2x150 bp). In the source study's methods: MIGEC was used to demultiplex reads and collapse the reads into UMI consensus sequences, and MiXCR was used for V(D)J alignment. Vaccine-responding clonotypes were defined with edgeR using replicate PBMC samples, requiring FDR below 0.01 and a log2 fold change above 5 up to day 15. Each bulk clonotype received a CD4 or CD8 identity based on whether the sequenced CD4 or CD8 repertoire contained that clonotype at higher abundance. The public reads were run again by TCRdb, first through fastp at Q25 and then through MiXCR, and only productive beta chains were kept. Rows matching on CDR3 protein sequence are summarized as one entry with the most common DNA and genes. TCRdb assigned the V and J calls; the authors' analysis was not used. The sample table holds under 550,000 distinct CDR3 sequences, of which around a fifth were seen once. 16% of the sample lies in the top ten.

The CDR3 starts with the cysteine, ends with the phenylalanine, and has 14 residues. This entry keeps only the CDR3 DNA: 42 bases, framed from base 1. V loses 3 bases of germline sequence and J loses 7 bases, and the interval between the two ends is 12 bases. The treatment or condition label, read with the paper, signifies: live attenuated yellow fever vaccine strain. At each blood-draw timepoint, two biological replicates of bulk PBMCs were collected. A standard Ficoll-Paque protocol was used to isolate PBMCs from peripheral blood. RNA was extracted with TriZol from bulk PBMCs, CD4 and CD8 fractions, and dextramer-positive and dextramer-negative fractions.

This TCR derives from a man younger than 35 who received the YFV17D yellow fever vaccine. Rearrangement joined TRBV12-3 or TRBV12-4 to TRBJ1-4; no D segment can be confidently identified. This specimen consisted of PBMCs, obtained 21 days after the first yellow fever vaccination. DNA sequence: TGTGCCAGCAGTTTCCGGACCACGGGTGAAAAACTGTTTTTT. This encodes CASSFRTTGEKLFF.